This T cell receptor (beta chain) emerged from a study of monozygotic twins with inflammatory bowel disease. Study-level points and caveats: Healthy twins showed more clonotype sharing with others than IBD patients, especially patients with disease activity. Twins with IBD were found to have lower TCRbeta diversity (inverse Simpson) than healthy co-twins.

Germline-derived CDR1 and CDR2 are ENHRY and SYGVKD. The CDR3 contains 14 residues. About this clonotype itself: Antigen: not known.

Researchers ran eight separate cDNA reactions for each sample. TCRdb reanalyzed the 5' RACE reads, giving one entry per CDR3 protein sequence and no DNA. This sample's table has around 380,000 distinct CDR3 sequences. Sequencing was carried out using blood. The chain carries TRBV10-3 and TRBJ2-6. This receptor was obtained from a human donor with ulcerative colitis or Crohn's disease, or a healthy co-twin of an affected twin (not recorded which). CDR3 loop: CAISDFSGANVLTF.